This T cell receptor (beta chain) was sequenced during a study of blood T cells in healthy people across ages. Broader study findings: The recorded TCR beta diversity per million T cells decreased in a roughly linear manner with age.

A second PCR, run for roughly 7 to 12 cycles, used a sample-barcoded 5' primer plus a J-beta primer mix. Using its own MiXCR run on the 5' RACE reads, TCRdb lists one record per CDR3 protein. The top ten hold less than 15% of the sample, which has around 1,100,000 distinct CDR3 sequences, 35% to 40% seen once. Details on this clonotype: No antigen is known for it.

Germline loops: CDR1 KGHSH, CDR2 LQKENI. CDR3 size: 14 residues. With 3 bases removed from V and 8 bases from J, the gap between germline ends came to 11 bases. Input material: blood. The TCR was taken from a man between 18 and 35 years old in good health. V is TRBV18 and J is TRBJ1-6, with a tentative D call TRBD1 (6 bases). The CDR3 nucleotides are TGTGCCAGCTCACCGGACAGACCGGATTCACCCCTCCACTTT. Amino acids: CASSPDRPDSPLHF.